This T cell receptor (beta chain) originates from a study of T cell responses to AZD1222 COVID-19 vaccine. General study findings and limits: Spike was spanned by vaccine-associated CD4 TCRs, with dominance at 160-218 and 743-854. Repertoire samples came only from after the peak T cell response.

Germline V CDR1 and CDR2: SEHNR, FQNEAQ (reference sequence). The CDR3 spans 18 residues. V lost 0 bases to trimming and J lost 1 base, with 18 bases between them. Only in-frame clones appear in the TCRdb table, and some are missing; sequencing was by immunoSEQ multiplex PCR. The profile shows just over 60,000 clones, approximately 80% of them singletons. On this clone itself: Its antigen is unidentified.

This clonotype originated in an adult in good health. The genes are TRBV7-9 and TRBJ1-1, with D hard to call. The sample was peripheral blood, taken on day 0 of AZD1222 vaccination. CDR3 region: CASSLAPPITEENTEAFF. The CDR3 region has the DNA TGTGCCAGCAGCTTAGCCCCTCCGATTACAGAAGAGAACACTGAAGCTTTCTTT. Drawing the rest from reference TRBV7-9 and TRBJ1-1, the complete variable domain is DTGVSQNPRHKITKRGQNVTFRCDPISEHNRLYWYRQTLGQGPEFLTYFQNEAQLEKSRLLSDRFSAERPKGSFSTLEIQRTEQGDSAMYLCASSLAPPITEENTEAFFGQGTRLTVV.